The present T cell receptor beta chain was sequenced within a study of blood T cell repertoires in COVID-19. Study information: Collection of acute and convalescent COVID-19 samples took place in the United States, Italy and Spain.

Trimming took off 1 base at V and 8 bases at J, with 6 bases between the two ends. This CDR3 is built from 11 residues. In germline, CDR1 is DFQATT, CDR2 SNEGSKA (reference sequence). The repertoire was sequenced with immunoSEQ multiplex PCR; TCRdb's copy has only in-frame clones and lacks some. Among more than 85,000 clones listed, approximately 80% were seen once. The sequenced material came from peripheral blood. The clonotype originates from a human donor in a cohort sampled during active COVID-19. The genes are TRBV20-1 and TRBJ2-1; no definite D call. The CDR3 is CSARGPDEQFF. In DNA, the CDR3 is TGCAGTGCTAGAGGTCCGGATGAGCAGTTCTTC.